The rows below give T cell receptor beta chains drawn from one sample of a study of blood T cell repertoires in COVID-19. Assay: immunoSEQ multiplex PCR; the TCRdb copy retains only in-frame clones and omits some. This sample has 160,000 or so clones, with about 83% found just once. The sample was peripheral blood. These receptors all come from a woman of 80 years or more with acute or convalescent COVID-19. Each CDR3 is given with its conserved first and last residue. The order of the fields is clone size, V gene, D gene, J gene, CDR3 protein, CDR3 DNA. The D gene is left open where the match is weak. Where a row states a size, it is once, few, many or the class of an expanded clone; other rows omit it.

clone size: NA; V gene: TRBV7-8; D gene: NA; J gene: TRBJ2-2; CDR3 protein: CASSSSPGNTGELFF; CDR3 DNA: TGTGCCAGCAGCTCAAGTCCAGGGAACACCGGGGAGCTGTTTTTT
clone size: NA; V gene: TRBV2; D gene: TRBD2; J gene: TRBJ2-1; CDR3 protein: CASSVGGSSYNEQFF; CDR3 DNA: TGTGCCAGCAGTGTGGGCGGGAGCTCCTACAATGAGCAGTTCTTC
clone size: once; V gene: TRBV3-1/TRBV3-2; D gene: TRBD2; J gene: TRBJ2-3; CDR3 protein: CASSQDPAGETDTQYF; CDR3 DNA: TGTGCCAGCAGCCAAGATCCAGCGGGGGAGACAGATACGCAGTATTTT
clone size: once; V gene: TRBV5-6; D gene: NA; J gene: TRBJ1-5; CDR3 protein: CASSRTEYSNQPQHF; CDR3 DNA: TGTGCCAGCAGCAGGACAGAGTATAGCAATCAGCCCCAGCATTTT
clone size: NA; V gene: TRBV6-5; D gene: NA; J gene: TRBJ1-6; CDR3 protein: CASSRTDPNSPLHF; CDR3 DNA: TGTGCCAGCAGCCGAACAGATCCAAATTCACCCCTCCACTTT
clone size: NA; V gene: TRBV9; D gene: NA; J gene: TRBJ1-4; CDR3 protein: CASSRRGGDEKLFF; CDR3 DNA: TGTGCCAGCAGCCGCCGGGGCGGGGACGAAAAACTGTTTTTT
clone size: NA; V gene: TRBV23-1; D gene: NA; J gene: TRBJ1-1; CDR3 protein: CASSPGARSTEAFF; CDR3 DNA: TGCGCCAGCAGTCCGGGAGCCCGGAGCACTGAAGCTTTCTTT
clone size: NA; V gene: TRBV12-3/TRBV12-4; D gene: NA; J gene: TRBJ1-1; CDR3 protein: CASSLFGGTEAFF; CDR3 DNA: TGTGCCAGCAGTTTATTCGGGGGGACTGAAGCTTTCTTT
clone size: NA; V gene: TRBV28; D gene: NA; J gene: TRBJ1-5; CDR3 protein: CASSFSLNQPQHF; CDR3 DNA: TGTGCCAGCAGTTTTAGCCTCAATCAGCCCCAGCATTTT
clone size: NA; V gene: TRBV7-8; D gene: NA; J gene: TRBJ1-1; CDR3 protein: CASSLSGNTEAFF; CDR3 DNA: TGTGCCAGCAGCTTGTCGGGGAACACTGAAGCTTTCTTT
clone size: NA; V gene: TRBV27; D gene: NA; J gene: TRBJ1-2; CDR3 protein: CASSSSRWGVNGYTF; CDR3 DNA: TGTGCCAGCAGTTCCTCCCGGTGGGGGGTGAATGGCTACACCTTC
clone size: NA; V gene: TRBV4-2; D gene: TRBD1; J gene: TRBJ1-6; CDR3 protein: CASSQARTGDSPLHF; CDR3 DNA: TGTGCCAGCAGCCAAGCCCGGACAGGGGATTCACCCCTCCACTTT
clone size: NA; V gene: TRBV15; D gene: NA; J gene: TRBJ1-3; CDR3 protein: CATSKQGFGNTIYF; CDR3 DNA: TGTGCCACCAGCAAACAGGGATTTGGAAACACCATATATTTT
clone size: NA; V gene: TRBV7-3; D gene: NA; J gene: TRBJ1-5; CDR3 protein: CASSSRRTRYNQPQHF; CDR3 DNA: TGTGCCAGCAGTTCAAGGAGGACCCGATACAATCAGCCCCAGCATTTT
clone size: NA; V gene: TRBV3-1/TRBV3-2; D gene: NA; J gene: TRBJ1-2; CDR3 protein: CASSHGERNGYTF; CDR3 DNA: TGTGCCAGCAGCCACGGGGAGAGGAATGGCTACACCTTC
clone size: NA; V gene: TRBV6-5; D gene: TRBD2; J gene: TRBJ2-5; CDR3 protein: CASFPAGGLETQYF; CDR3 DNA: TGTGCCAGCTTTCCAGCGGGAGGTCTAGAGACCCAGTACTTC
clone size: NA; V gene: TRBV15; D gene: NA; J gene: TRBJ1-6; CDR3 protein: CATSRAVGSYNSPLHF; CDR3 DNA: TGTGCCACCAGCAGGGCCGTTGGTTCCTATAATTCACCCCTCCACTTT
clone size: NA; V gene: TRBV27; D gene: TRBD1; J gene: TRBJ1-2; CDR3 protein: CASPGVRGSYYGYTF; CDR3 DNA: TGTGCCAGCCCCGGAGTCAGGGGGAGTTACTATGGCTACACCTTC
clone size: NA; V gene: TRBV12-3/TRBV12-4; D gene: NA; J gene: TRBJ2-2; CDR3 protein: CASSFVRGELFF; CDR3 DNA: TGTGCCAGCAGTTTCGTGCGGGGGGAGCTGTTTTTT
clone size: NA; V gene: TRBV6-5; D gene: NA; J gene: TRBJ1-1; CDR3 protein: CASTPGSEAFF; CDR3 DNA: TGTGCCAGCACCCCAGGTTCTGAAGCTTTCTTT
clone size: few; V gene: TRBV7-2; D gene: NA; J gene: TRBJ1-1; CDR3 protein: CASSLGHQNTEAFF; CDR3 DNA: TGTGCCAGCAGCCTGGGACACCAGAACACTGAAGCTTTCTTT
clone size: NA; V gene: TRBV5-4; D gene: NA; J gene: TRBJ1-4; CDR3 protein: CASSRGGSGAEKLFF; CDR3 DNA: TGTGCCAGCAGCCGGGGTGGAAGCGGGGCTGAAAAACTGTTTTTT
clone size: NA; V gene: TRBV5-4; D gene: TRBD1; J gene: TRBJ1-2; CDR3 protein: CASSTGTGGLYGYTF; CDR3 DNA: TGTGCCAGCAGCACAGGGACAGGTGGGCTCTATGGCTACACCTTC
clone size: NA; V gene: TRBV5-5; D gene: NA; J gene: TRBJ2-5; CDR3 protein: CASSDTGSLSETQYF; CDR3 DNA: TGTGCCAGCAGCGACACGGGATCCCTGTCGGAGACCCAGTACTTC
clone size: NA; V gene: TRBV18; D gene: TRBD2; J gene: TRBJ2-5; CDR3 protein: CASSPFSGGGQETQYF; CDR3 DNA: TGTGCCAGCTCCCCGTTTTCCGGGGGGGGTCAAGAGACCCAGTACTTC
clone size: NA; V gene: TRBV2; D gene: NA; J gene: TRBJ2-1; CDR3 protein: CASRLTINEQFF; CDR3 DNA: TGTGCCAGCAGGTTGACTATCAATGAGCAGTTCTTC
clone size: NA; V gene: TRBV11-3; D gene: TRBD2; J gene: TRBJ2-1; CDR3 protein: CASSLSGSGGEQFF; CDR3 DNA: TGTGCCAGCAGCTTATCCGGCTCGGGGGGTGAGCAGTTCTTC
clone size: NA; V gene: TRBV5-5; D gene: NA; J gene: TRBJ2-7; CDR3 protein: CASSLRWGPDYEQYF; CDR3 DNA: TGTGCCAGCAGCTTGAGGTGGGGGCCGGACTACGAGCAGTACTTC
clone size: NA; V gene: TRBV27; D gene: TRBD1; J gene: TRBJ1-4; CDR3 protein: CASSFTGAGEKLFF; CDR3 DNA: TGTGCCAGCAGTTTTACAGGGGCGGGTGAAAAACTGTTTTTT
clone size: NA; V gene: TRBV19; D gene: NA; J gene: TRBJ1-1; CDR3 protein: CASGHLMGGTEAFF; CDR3 DNA: TGTGCCAGTGGCCATCTTATGGGGGGGACTGAAGCTTTCTTT
clone size: NA; V gene: TRBV7-3; D gene: TRBD1; J gene: TRBJ1-2; CDR3 protein: CASSTGVANYGYTF; CDR3 DNA: TGTGCCAGCAGCACAGGGGTGGCTAACTATGGCTACACCTTC
clone size: NA; V gene: TRBV11-2; D gene: TRBD1; J gene: TRBJ2-1; CDR3 protein: CASSTSDRGRRNEQFF; CDR3 DNA: TGTGCCAGCAGCACCTCGGACAGGGGGCGCAGAAATGAGCAGTTCTTC
clone size: once; V gene: TRBV7-8; D gene: TRBD2; J gene: TRBJ2-7; CDR3 protein: CASSLNGMAGAAYEQYF; CDR3 DNA: TGTGCCAGCAGCTTAAATGGGATGGCGGGAGCCGCCTACGAGCAGTACTTC
clone size: NA; V gene: TRBV19; D gene: NA; J gene: TRBJ1-4; CDR3 protein: CASTNVEKLFF; CDR3 DNA: TGTGCCAGTACTAACGTCGAAAAACTGTTTTTT
clone size: NA; V gene: TRBV28; D gene: NA; J gene: TRBJ2-1; CDR3 protein: CASSAPPSGLYNEQFF; CDR3 DNA: TGTGCCAGCAGTGCCCCCCCCAGCGGACTATACAATGAGCAGTTCTTC
clone size: NA; V gene: TRBV5-1; D gene: TRBD1; J gene: TRBJ1-1; CDR3 protein: CASSPRTGVETEAFF; CDR3 DNA: TGCGCCAGCAGCCCCAGGACAGGGGTGGAGACTGAAGCTTTCTTT
clone size: NA; V gene: TRBV5-4; D gene: NA; J gene: TRBJ1-4; CDR3 protein: CASSRGTTNEKLFF; CDR3 DNA: TGTGCCAGCAGCCGAGGGACAACTAATGAAAAACTGTTTTTT
clone size: NA; V gene: TRBV18; D gene: TRBD1; J gene: TRBJ1-6; CDR3 protein: CASSPRGQTNSPLHF; CDR3 DNA: TGTGCCAGCTCACCGAGGGGACAGACTAATTCACCCCTCCACTTT
clone size: NA; V gene: TRBV4-1; D gene: NA; J gene: TRBJ1-5; CDR3 protein: CASSQDSGGVEPQHF; CDR3 DNA: TGCGCCAGCAGCCAAGATAGCGGGGGGGTCGAGCCCCAGCATTTT
clone size: NA; V gene: TRBV2; D gene: NA; J gene: TRBJ1-6; CDR3 protein: CASRATDYNSPLHF; CDR3 DNA: TGTGCCAGCAGAGCGACAGATTATAATTCACCCCTCCACTTT
clone size: NA; V gene: TRBV12-3/TRBV12-4; D gene: NA; J gene: TRBJ1-3; CDR3 protein: CASSFNGNTIYF; CDR3 DNA: TGTGCCAGCAGTTTCAATGGAAACACCATATATTTT
clone size: NA; V gene: TRBV5-1; D gene: TRBD2; J gene: TRBJ2-2; CDR3 protein: CASRTSSGGAGELFF; CDR3 DNA: TGCGCCAGCCGAACCTCTAGCGGGGGCGCCGGGGAGCTGTTTTTT
clone size: NA; V gene: TRBV5-1; D gene: NA; J gene: TRBJ2-5; CDR3 protein: CARSLGGGGEGGPQETQYF; CDR3 DNA: TGCGCCCGCAGCTTGGGGGGGGGCGGGGAGGGCGGCCCCCAAGAGACCCAGTACTTC
clone size: once; V gene: TRBV19; D gene: NA; J gene: TRBJ2-1; CDR3 protein: CASRPGAASDEQFF; CDR3 DNA: TGTGCCAGTAGGCCCGGAGCGGCGTCGGATGAGCAGTTCTTC
clone size: NA; V gene: TRBV15; D gene: NA; J gene: TRBJ1-4; CDR3 protein: CATSRWGDEKLFF; CDR3 DNA: TGTGCCACCAGCAGATGGGGGGATGAAAAACTGTTTTTT
clone size: NA; V gene: TRBV6-5; D gene: TRBD1; J gene: TRBJ1-5; CDR3 protein: CASRPGGSSNQPQHF; CDR3 DNA: TGTGCCAGCAGACCAGGGGGAAGTAGCAATCAGCCCCAGCATTTT